This TCR beta chain was identified during a study of blood T cell repertoires in COVID-19. Sequenced by immunoSEQ multiplex PCR; TCRdb stores in-frame clones only, minus some. The repertoire holds about 150,000 clones, with approximately 87% as singletons. V was trimmed by 2 bases and J by 10 bases, leaving 6 bases between them. The CDR3 covers 11 residues. Germline CDR1 reads MNHEY; CDR2 reads SVGAGI. The chain carries TRBV6-5 and TRBJ2-1; D remains unclear. The TCR sequence derives from a woman between 65 and 79 years old with acute or convalescent COVID-19. Material: peripheral blood. The CDR3 loop reads CASSYQYEQFF. DNA of the CDR3: TGTGCCAGCAGTTACCAGTACGAGCAGTTCTTC.